This TCR beta chain was identified during a study of blood T cells in healthy people across ages. Each sample provided at least 6 micrograms of extracted total RNA. The second PCR ran roughly 7 to 11 cycles with a sample-barcoded 5' primer and J-beta primers. TCRdb reprocessed the 5' RACE reads via MiXCR and lists one record per CDR3 protein. This repertoire shows roughly 800,000 distinct CDR3 sequences, 36% found once; its top ten account for 10% to 15%. Study conclusions and caveats: Among long-lived donors, naive CD4+ cells were more numerous and diversity higher than in aged donors. Donor CMV infection status was unknown, possibly confounding age-related changes in expanded clonotypes.

The V end was cut by 6 bases, the J end by 5 bases, with 17 bases between. The CDR3 has 15 amino acids. Germline CDR1 LNHDA, CDR2 SQIVND (reference sequence). This clonotype showed up just a few times. The antigen is undetermined. The V and J genes are TRBV19 and TRBJ2-1; D unresolved. The sequence was obtained from a young man in good health. Sample: blood. The CDR3 spells CASRPGRSGHNEQFF. The CDR3 DNA follows: TGTGCCAGTAGACCTGGGCGGAGTGGACACAATGAGCAGTTCTTC.